The 9 T cell receptor beta chains in this list originate from one sample, sequenced in a study of blood T cell repertoires in COVID-19. Only in-frame clones appear in the TCRdb table, and some are missing; sequencing was by immunoSEQ multiplex PCR. The table includes roughly 330,000 clones, about 90% detected once. The specimen was PBMCs or T cells enriched from blood (not recorded which). All receptors derive from a woman in her thirties who had recovered from COVID-19.

This chain links TRBV15 with TRBJ1-1, with D perhaps matching TRBD1 (6 bases). With 1 base removed from V and 3 bases from J, the gap between germline ends came to 15 bases. Per germline, CDR1 LNHNV and CDR2 YYDKDF (reference sequence). The CDR3 runs to 16 residues. DNA of the CDR3: TGTGCCACCAGCAGAGGGTCGACAGGTCTCTACACTGAAGCTTTCTTT. It yields the protein CATSRGSTGLYTEAFF.

The V and J genes are TRBV3-1 (or the pseudogene TRBV3-2) and TRBJ2-5, with a tentative D call TRBD2 (6 bases). The CDR3 contains 14 residues. The V and J ends lost 4 bases and 4 bases respectively, with 13 bases between them. Germline-derived CDR1 and CDR2 are LGHDT and YNNKEL (reference sequence). CDR3 loop: CASSLSRGGETQYF. CDR3 DNA sequence: TGTGCCAGCAGCCTGTCCCGGGGAGGAGAGACCCAGTACTTC.

This clone showed up just once. The gene calls are TRBV5-1 and TRBJ2-5; D perhaps matches TRBD1 (6 bases). The CDR3 contains 16 residues. In germline, CDR1 is SGHRS, CDR2 YFSETQ. Trimming cost V 2 bases and J 4 bases, with 18 bases left between them. The CDR3 DNA reads TGCGCCAGCAGCTTCCGGGACATATCAACCGGAGAGACCCAGTACTTC. It codes for CASSFRDISTGETQYF.

The rearrangement joins TRBV7-9 to TRBJ1-3; a weak D match, TRBD1 (6 bases). V gave up 5 bases and J gave up 0 bases, with 14 bases separating them. The CDR3 is made up of 16 amino acids. Per the germline V gene, CDR1 is SEHNR and CDR2 is FQNEAQ (reference sequence). CDR3 amino acids: CASSPQNRASGNTIYF. Here the CDR3 DNA reads TGTGCCAGCAGCCCTCAAAACAGGGCCTCTGGAAACACCATATATTTT.

The rearrangement joins TRBV27 to TRBJ2-1; D may be TRBD1 (7 bases). V was pared by 6 bases and J by 7 bases, with 16 bases between. The germline V gene has CDR1 MNHEY and CDR2 SMNVEV (reference sequence). The CDR3 totals 14 residues. The CDR3: CASRSDRAGNEQFF. For the CDR3, the DNA is TGTGCCAGCAGAAGCGACAGGGCGGGGAATGAGCAGTTCTTC.

This rearrangement joins TRBV15 to TRBJ1-1, with D hard to call. CDR1 LNHNV and CDR2 YYDKDF come from the germline V gene (reference sequence). CDR3 length: 16 residues. Trimming pared 1 base from V and 3 bases from J, leaving 15 bases between. The CDR3 loop is CATSRALGRRDTEAFF. The CDR3 DNA follows: TGTGCCACCAGCAGAGCGCTAGGGCGGCGGGACACTGAAGCTTTCTTT.

This clone was seen only once. J is TRBJ2-1 and V is TRBV6-5, with D possibly matching TRBD2 (6 bases). V lost 7 bases, J lost 1 base, and 11 bases lay in between. Germline V gives CDR1 MNHEY, CDR2 SVGAGI. The CDR3 is 14 amino acids. The CDR3 here is CASTPGLSYNEQFF. CDR3 nucleotide sequence: TGTGCCAGCACTCCGGGACTTTCCTACAATGAGCAGTTCTTC.

Comments on this clone: At one end the junction does not follow the germline gene, possibly because of a read error. The chain links TRBV19 to TRBJ2-6; a weak D match, TRBD2 (6 bases). The CDR3 covers 19 residues. Germline CDR1 is LNHDA and CDR2 is SQIVND (reference sequence). Here the CDR3 DNA reads TGTGCCAGTACGGGACTCGCGGGTATAAGAGTGGCTGGGACCAACGTCCTGACTTTC. As protein: CASTGLAGIRVAGTNVLTF.

V usage is TRBV27 and J usage is TRBJ2-1, with 12 bases aligning to TRBD2. Germline CDR1 MNHEY, CDR2 SMNVEV (reference sequence). The CDR3 loop spans 19 amino acids. V shed 4 bases, J shed 0 bases, and the junction held 10 bases outside the gene matches. CDR3 sequence reads: CASSSRELAGGFSYNEQFF. The CDR3 nucleotides are TGTGCCAGCAGTTCGAGGGAACTAGCGGGGGGCTTCTCCTACAATGAGCAGTTCTTC.